Below, 13 T cell receptor beta chains from the same sample are listed, as sequenced in a study of lymphopenia after photon versus proton radiotherapy. Method: immunoSEQ multiplex PCR; TCRdb's copy keeps in-frame clones and lacks some. The sample has approximately 80,000 clones, around 80% seen once. Source: peripheral blood, taken from a patient treated with proton-based radiotherapy. Every receptor here comes from a man aged 55 to 69 with pancreatic cancer.

V usage is TRBV4-1 and J usage is TRBJ1-2; 7 positions match TRBD1. This CDR3 has 15 residues. V lost 0 bases and J lost 3; bases outside the gene matches: 4. CDR1 MGHRA and CDR2 YSYEKL come from the germline V gene. CDR3 region: CASSQEQGFDYGYTF. The CDR3 coding sequence is TGCGCCAGCAGCCAAGAACAGGGGTTCGACTATGGCTACACCTTC.

The chain has TRBV28 and TRBJ2-3; D unresolved. This CDR3 contains 14 residues. The germline CDR1 and CDR2 sequences are MDHEN and SYDVKM. Trimming took 4 bases from V and 7 from J, leaving 15 bases between them. The CDR3 here is CASSSPSVRHTQYF. CDR3 DNA: TGTGCCAGCAGTTCGCCTTCAGTGCGGCATACGCAGTATTTT.

V gene TRBV7-8 combines with J gene TRBJ2-2; 8 bases are a match to TRBD2. V trimming: 5 bases; J trimming: 1 base; junction bases outside the gene matches: 3. CDR1 and CDR2 from the germline V gene are SGHVS and FQNEAQ. The CDR3 loop spans 15 amino acids. CDR3 protein: CASSLSGVNTGELFF. The CDR3 coding sequence is TGTGCCAGCAGCCTTAGCGGGGTGAACACCGGGGAGCTGTTTTTT. Filled out from reference TRBV7-8 and TRBJ2-2, the complete variable domain reads GAGVSQSPRYKVAKRGQDVALRCDPISGHVSLFWYQQALGQGPEFLTYFQNEAQLDKSGLPSDRFFAERPEGSVSTLKIQRTQQEDSAVYLCASSLSGVNTGELFFGEGSRLTVL.

The chain recombines TRBV11-3 with TRBJ2-7, with TRBD1 matching 8 bases. Losses at the gene ends were 5 bases for V and 3 bases for J; bases not matched to a gene: 6. There are 14 residues in the CDR3. From germline, CDR1 is SGHNT and CDR2 YENEEA. DNA of the CDR3: TGTGCCAGCAGCCGCCGGGGGACAGGCTACGAGCAGTACTTC. Translated: CASSRRGTGYEQYF.

The chain employs TRBV5-1 and TRBJ2-3; D is unresolved. Trimming removed 2 bases from V and 9 bases from J, with 7 bases in between. This CDR3 has 11 residues. Germline values: CDR1 SGHRS, CDR2 YFSETQ. In DNA, the CDR3 is TGCGCCAGCAGCTTAACCACCACGCAGTATTTT. Protein product: CASSLTTTQYF. The full variable domain, rest sourced from reference TRBV5-1 and TRBJ2-3, is KAGVTQTPRYLIKTRGQQVTLSCSPISGHRSVSWYQQTPGQGLQFLFEYFSETQRNKGNFPGRFSGRQFSNSRSEMNVSTLELGDSALYLCASSLTTTQYFGPGTRLTVL.

The CDR3 DNA follows: TGTGCCAGATACGGACACCTCACCTATAGCAATCAGCCCCAGCATTTT. Translating it yields CARYGHLTYSNQPQHF. The chain has TRBV21-1 and TRBJ1-5; TRBD1 was called by the table and not checked on the DNA. TRBV21-1 is listed as a pseudogene. This CDR3 is 16 amino acids long.

The genes are TRBV7-2 and TRBJ2-3; TRBD2 aligns across 7 bases. Germline V gene data show CDR1 as SGHTA and CDR2 as FQGNSA. J lost 5 bases, V lost 0 bases, and 8 bases had no gene match. CDR3 length equals 16 residues. For the CDR3, the DNA is TGTGCCAGCAGCTTAGCCCAGCGGGGAGGTTTAGATACGCAGTATTTT. Encoded protein: CASSLAQRGGLDTQYF.

DNA of the CDR3: TGTGCCAGCAGACCCGGACAGGTGTCCTACGAGCAGTACTTC. Amino acids: CASRPGQVSYEQYF. This rearrangement joins TRBV6-5 to TRBJ2-7, with 7 nucleotides matching TRBD1. The CDR3 contains 14 residues. CDR1 is MNHEY and CDR2 is SVGAGI in the germline V gene. V dropped 6 bases and J dropped 1; count of bases not matched to a gene: 6.

The V call is TRBV18, the J call TRBJ1-2, with D unclear. V was trimmed by 3 bases and J by 2 bases, leaving 13 bases between them. Germline-derived CDR1 and CDR2 are KGHSH and LQKENI. The CDR3 length is 15 residues. CDR3 residues: CASSPLQDANYGYTF. CDR3 bases: TGTGCCAGCTCACCTTTGCAAGATGCGAACTATGGCTACACCTTC.

The rearrangement joins TRBV10-3 to TRBJ1-2; the D gene is possibly TRBD1 (5 bases). This CDR3 is built from 13 residues. With 8 bases removed from V and 7 bases from J, the gap between germline ends came to 17 bases. Germline CDR1 is ENHRY and CDR2 is SYGVKD. The CDR3 is CAISGQNVAGYTF. The DNA for the CDR3 is TGTGCCATCTCGGGGCAGAATGTAGCTGGCTACACCTTC.

J is TRBJ2-7 and V is TRBV29-1; D is undetermined. Trimming stripped 2 bases from V and 6 bases from J, with 17 bases between. CDR1 is SQVTM, CDR2 ANQGSEA, per germline. The CDR3 has 14 amino acids. The CDR3 sequence: CSVESIVGRAEQYF. For the CDR3, the DNA is TGCAGCGTTGAATCAATAGTAGGTAGGGCCGAGCAGTACTTC.

The gene calls are TRBV19 and TRBJ2-1; 13 bases match TRBD2. J was trimmed by 6 bases and V by 6 bases; bases with no gene match: 11. Per the germline V gene, CDR1 is LNHDA and CDR2 is SQIVND (reference sequence). This CDR3 is built from 17 residues. The CDR3 DNA reads as TGTGCCAGTAGAACCGGGACTAGCGGGACGGGTCTCAATGAGCAGTTCTTC. Its protein is CASRTGTSGTGLNEQFF.

This chain uses TRBV29-1 with TRBJ2-1; no definite D call. The CDR3 is 16 residues long. The V gene lost 4 bases and the J gene lost 10 bases, with 26 bases spanning the gap. CDR1 and CDR2 (germline): SQVTM, ANQGSEA. DNA for the CDR3: TGCAGCGTTGGGTCGTTTTTAACCTTCGGTAATAAGGAGCAGTTCTTC. It is translated as CSVGSFLTFGNKEQFF.